This entry describes one T cell receptor beta chain. This clone was seen a single time. There is no known antigen for this receptor. No base-level quality is on record; no much larger clone is a single base apart. V loses 3 bases at its end and J loses 2 bases; junction bases beyond the gene matches: 4. As encoded in the germline V gene, CDR1 is SGHRS while CDR2 is YFSETQ. The CDR3 measures 15 amino acids from cysteine to phenylalanine. CDR3 DNA only is kept here, 45 bases in frame from base 1. This sample was taken from a study of CD4 T cell repertoires in COVID-19 (dated by TCRdb to the early 2020s). In terms of the full investigation: To analyze cross-reactivity, CFSE-low cells were expanded with IL-2 for approximately 10 days and then labeled again and restimulated with spike proteins from other coronaviruses. Naturally processed CD4+ T cell responses to SARS-CoV-2 spike and nucleoprotein were characterized in COVID-19-recovered individuals, and clonal composition was assessed by TCR Vbeta sequencing. In three recovered individuals, the researchers analyzed the TCR Vbeta repertoire of SARS-CoV-2-reactive T cells at the subset level.

Libraries were constructed by the immunoSEQ multiplex PCR assay. For the original study's pipeline: The Chao-Jaccard similarity index and the number of shared clonotypes were used to measure repertoire overlap between subsets. TCRdb holds this immuneACCESS table with in-frame rearrangements only. Some clones are missing; in checked studies, unresolved V genes explain under half, and the rest has no known cause. That table is the source of V, J and clone size, and D and trimming were worked out from the DNA. For this sample there are about 24,000 clones; over 85% appear just once. Clones ranked in the top ten supply about 0.66% of the sample. Uncultured memory T cell samples were subjected to sequencing directly after ex vivo isolation. From peripheral blood mononuclear cells, the researchers isolated CD4+ total memory, central memory, effector memory and circulating T follicular helper cells. Broad study findings and their caveats: Between 7 and 25% of SARS-CoV-2 clonotypes were also found in SARS-CoV and/or HKU1 spike-stimulated secondary cultures, consistent with cross-reactivity. Two or all three memory subsets shared several of the most expanded SARS-CoV-2-reactive clonotypes, which suggests intraclonal diversification.

Sequenced material: circulating follicular helper CD4+ T cells (cTfh) from blood, taken before the COVID-19 pandemic. Explained via the paper, the cell subset or site label denotes: circulating T follicular helper cells. The V and J genes are TRBV5-1 and TRBJ2-2; TRBD2 lines up with 7 middle nucleotides. This sequence originates from a human donor who had COVID-19. At the DNA level, the sequence is TGCGCCAGCAGCTCGGGGGGTCCTAACACCGGGGAGCTGTTTTTT. Its protein is CASSSGGPNTGELFF.